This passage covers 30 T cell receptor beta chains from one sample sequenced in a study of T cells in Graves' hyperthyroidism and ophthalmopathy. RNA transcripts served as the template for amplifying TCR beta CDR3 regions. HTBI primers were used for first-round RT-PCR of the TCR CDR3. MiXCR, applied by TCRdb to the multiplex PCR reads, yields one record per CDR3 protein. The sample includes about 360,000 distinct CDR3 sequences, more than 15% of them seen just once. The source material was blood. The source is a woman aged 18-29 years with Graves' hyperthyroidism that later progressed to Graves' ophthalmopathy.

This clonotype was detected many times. The CDR3 loop reads CASSEAYSGSSIQYF. In DNA, the CDR3 is TGTGCCAGCAGTGAAGCGTACAGCGGGAGTTCCATTCAGTACTTC. The chain has TRBV2 and TRBJ2-4; 8 bases are a match to TRBD2. Germline CDR1 and CDR2: SNHLY and FYNNEI. The V segment lost 0 bases and the J segment 9 bases; nucleotides outside the gene matches: 7. The CDR3 runs to 15 residues.

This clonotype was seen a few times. CDR3 in DNA: TGTGCCAGCTCACCAACTCTGGACAGGGAAGCAGATACGCAGTATTTT. Translation: CASSPTLDREADTQYF. The chain links TRBV18 to TRBJ2-3; the match to TRBD1 covers 8 bases. The CDR3 spans 16 residues. Germline CDR1 is KGHSH and CDR2 is LQKENI. V shed 2 bases, J shed 4 bases, and the junction held 8 bases outside the gene matches.

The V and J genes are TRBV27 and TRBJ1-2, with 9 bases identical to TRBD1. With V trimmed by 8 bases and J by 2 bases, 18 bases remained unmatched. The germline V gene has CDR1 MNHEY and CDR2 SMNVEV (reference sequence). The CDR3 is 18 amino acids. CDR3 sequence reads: CASRKQGALTSLNYGYTF. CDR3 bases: TGTGCCAGCCGTAAACAGGGGGCGCTTACAAGCCTCAACTATGGCTACACCTTC.

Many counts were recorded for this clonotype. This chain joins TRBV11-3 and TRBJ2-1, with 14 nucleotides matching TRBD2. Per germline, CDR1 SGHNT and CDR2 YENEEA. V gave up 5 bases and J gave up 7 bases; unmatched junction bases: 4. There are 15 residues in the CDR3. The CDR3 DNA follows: TGTGCCAGCAGCCAGGGACTAGCGGGAGCAAATGAGCAGTTCTTC. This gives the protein CASSQGLAGANEQFF.

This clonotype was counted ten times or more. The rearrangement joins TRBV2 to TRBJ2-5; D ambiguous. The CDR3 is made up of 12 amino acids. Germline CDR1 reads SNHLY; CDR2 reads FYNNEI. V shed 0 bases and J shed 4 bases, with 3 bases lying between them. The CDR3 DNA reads TGTGCCAGCAGTGAAGCGAGAGAGACCCAGTACTTC. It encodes CASSEARETQYF.

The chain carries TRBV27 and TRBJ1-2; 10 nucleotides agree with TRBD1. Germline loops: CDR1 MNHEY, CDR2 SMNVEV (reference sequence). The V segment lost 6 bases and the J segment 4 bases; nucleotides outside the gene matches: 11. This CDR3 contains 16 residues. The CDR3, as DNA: TGTGCCAGCAGCTTACCCGACAGGGGGCTCCTCTATGGCTACACCTTC. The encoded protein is CASSLPDRGLLYGYTF.

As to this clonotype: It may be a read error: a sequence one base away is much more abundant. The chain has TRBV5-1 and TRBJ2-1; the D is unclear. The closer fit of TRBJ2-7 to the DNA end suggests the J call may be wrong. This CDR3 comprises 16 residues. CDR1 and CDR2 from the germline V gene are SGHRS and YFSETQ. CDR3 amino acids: CASSLDTNLAYNEQYF. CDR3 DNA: TGCGCCAGCAGCTTGGATACAAACCTGGCCTACAATGAGCAGTACTTC.

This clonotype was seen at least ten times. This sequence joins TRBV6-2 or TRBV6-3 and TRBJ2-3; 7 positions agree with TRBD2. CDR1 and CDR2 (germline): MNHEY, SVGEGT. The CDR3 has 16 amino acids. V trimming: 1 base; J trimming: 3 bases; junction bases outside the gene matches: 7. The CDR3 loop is CASSYLASGRTDTQYF. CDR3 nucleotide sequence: TGTGCCAGCAGTTACTTGGCTAGCGGCAGGACAGATACGCAGTATTTT.

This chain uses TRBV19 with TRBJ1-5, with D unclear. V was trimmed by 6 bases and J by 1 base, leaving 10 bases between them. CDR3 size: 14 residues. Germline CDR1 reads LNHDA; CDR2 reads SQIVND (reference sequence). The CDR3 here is CASRVTDSNQPQHF. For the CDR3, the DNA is TGTGCCAGTAGGGTAACGGACAGCAATCAGCCCCAGCATTTT.

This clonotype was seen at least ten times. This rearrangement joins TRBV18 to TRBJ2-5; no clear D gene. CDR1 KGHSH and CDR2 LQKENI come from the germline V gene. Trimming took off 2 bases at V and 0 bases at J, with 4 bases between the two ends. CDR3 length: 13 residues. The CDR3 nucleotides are TGTGCCAGCTCACCATACAACCAAGAGACCCAGTACTTC. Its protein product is CASSPYNQETQYF.

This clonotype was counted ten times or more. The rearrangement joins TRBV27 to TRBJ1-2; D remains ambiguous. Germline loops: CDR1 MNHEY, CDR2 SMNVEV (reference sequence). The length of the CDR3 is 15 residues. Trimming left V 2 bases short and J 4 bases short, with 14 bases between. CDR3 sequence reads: CASSLDRGRSYGYTF. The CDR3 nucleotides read TGTGCCAGCAGTTTAGATCGGGGTCGCAGCTATGGCTACACCTTC.

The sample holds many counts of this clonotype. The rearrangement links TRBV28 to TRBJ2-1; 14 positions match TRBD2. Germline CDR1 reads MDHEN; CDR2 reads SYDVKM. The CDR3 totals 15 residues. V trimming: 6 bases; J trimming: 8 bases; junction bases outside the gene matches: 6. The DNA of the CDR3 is TGTGCCAGCAGAACGACTAGCGGGAGGGCACATGAGCAGTTCTTC. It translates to CASRTTSGRAHEQFF.

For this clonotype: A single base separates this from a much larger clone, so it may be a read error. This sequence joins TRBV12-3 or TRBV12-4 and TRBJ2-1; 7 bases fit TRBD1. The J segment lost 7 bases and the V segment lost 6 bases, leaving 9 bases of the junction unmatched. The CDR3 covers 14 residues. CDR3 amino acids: CASRPGQRANEQFF. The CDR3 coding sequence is TGTGCCAGCAGACCGGGACAGAGGGCGAATGAGCAGTTCTTC.

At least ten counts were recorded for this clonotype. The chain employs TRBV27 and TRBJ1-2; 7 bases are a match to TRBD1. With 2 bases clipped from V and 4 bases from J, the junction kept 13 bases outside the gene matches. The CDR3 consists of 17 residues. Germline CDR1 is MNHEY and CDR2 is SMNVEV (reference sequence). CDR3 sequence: CASSLAGTGALGYGYTF. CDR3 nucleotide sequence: TGTGCCAGCAGTTTAGCCGGTACAGGGGCCCTAGGCTATGGCTACACCTTC.

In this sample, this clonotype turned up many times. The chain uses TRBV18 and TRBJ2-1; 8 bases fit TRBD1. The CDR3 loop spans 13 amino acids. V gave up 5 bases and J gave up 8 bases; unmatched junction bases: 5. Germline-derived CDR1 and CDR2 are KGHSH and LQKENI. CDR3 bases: TGTGCCAGCTCATCCGGGACAGGCGATGAGCAGTTCTTC. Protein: CASSSGTGDEQFF.

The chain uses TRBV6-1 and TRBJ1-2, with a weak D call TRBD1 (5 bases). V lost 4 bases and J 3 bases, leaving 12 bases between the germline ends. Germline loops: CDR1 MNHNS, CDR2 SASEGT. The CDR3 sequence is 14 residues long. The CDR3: CASSGARAYYGYTF. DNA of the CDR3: TGTGCCAGCAGTGGGGCCAGGGCTTACTATGGCTACACCTTC.

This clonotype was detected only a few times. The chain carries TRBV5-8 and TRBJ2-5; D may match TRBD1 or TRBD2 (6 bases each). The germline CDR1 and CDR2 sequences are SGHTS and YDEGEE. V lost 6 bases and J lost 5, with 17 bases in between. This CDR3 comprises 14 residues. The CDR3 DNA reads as TGTGCCAGCAACTCCCGGGGGCACGTGGAGACCCAGTACTTC. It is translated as CASNSRGHVETQYF.

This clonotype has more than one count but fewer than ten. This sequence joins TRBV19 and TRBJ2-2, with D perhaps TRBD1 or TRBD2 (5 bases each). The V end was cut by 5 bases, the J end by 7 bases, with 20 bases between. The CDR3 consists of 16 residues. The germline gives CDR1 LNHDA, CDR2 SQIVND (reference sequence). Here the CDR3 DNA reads TGTGCCAGTAGTTTCCGGGACCCCTGGTTCGGCGGGGAGCTGTTTTTT. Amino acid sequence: CASSFRDPWFGGELFF.

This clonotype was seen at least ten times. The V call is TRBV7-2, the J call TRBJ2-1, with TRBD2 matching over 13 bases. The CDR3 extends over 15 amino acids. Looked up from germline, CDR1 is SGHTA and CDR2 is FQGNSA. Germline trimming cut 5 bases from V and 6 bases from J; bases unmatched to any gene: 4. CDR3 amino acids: CASSQLAGGGNEQFF. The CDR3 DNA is TGTGCCAGCAGCCAACTAGCGGGAGGGGGCAATGAGCAGTTCTTC.

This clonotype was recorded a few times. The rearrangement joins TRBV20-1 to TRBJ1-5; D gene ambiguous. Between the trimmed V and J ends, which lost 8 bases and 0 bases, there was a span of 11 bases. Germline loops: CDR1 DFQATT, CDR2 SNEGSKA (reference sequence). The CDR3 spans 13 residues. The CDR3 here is CSRGRVSNQPQHF. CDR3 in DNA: TGCAGTCGGGGTAGAGTTAGCAATCAGCCCCAGCATTTT.

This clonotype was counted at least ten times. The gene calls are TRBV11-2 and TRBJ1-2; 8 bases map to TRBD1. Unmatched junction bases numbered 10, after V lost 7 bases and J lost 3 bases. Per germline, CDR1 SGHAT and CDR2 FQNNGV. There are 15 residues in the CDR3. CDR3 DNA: TGTGCCAGCATCCTAAACCCGGGACAGGACTATGGCTACACCTTC. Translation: CASILNPGQDYGYTF. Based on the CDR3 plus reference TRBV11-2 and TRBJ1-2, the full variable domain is EAGVAQSPRYKIIEKRQSVAFWCNPISGHATLYWYQQILGQGPKLLIQFQNNGVVDDSQLPKDRFSAERLKGVDSTLKIQPAKLEDSAVYLCASILNPGQDYGYTFGSGTRLTVV.

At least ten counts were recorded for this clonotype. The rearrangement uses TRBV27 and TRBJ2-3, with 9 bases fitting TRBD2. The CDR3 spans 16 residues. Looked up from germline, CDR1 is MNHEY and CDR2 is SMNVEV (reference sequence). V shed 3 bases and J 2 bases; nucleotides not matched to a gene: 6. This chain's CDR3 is CASSFLAGANTDTQYF. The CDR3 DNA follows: TGTGCCAGCAGTTTTTTAGCGGGAGCTAACACAGATACGCAGTATTTT.

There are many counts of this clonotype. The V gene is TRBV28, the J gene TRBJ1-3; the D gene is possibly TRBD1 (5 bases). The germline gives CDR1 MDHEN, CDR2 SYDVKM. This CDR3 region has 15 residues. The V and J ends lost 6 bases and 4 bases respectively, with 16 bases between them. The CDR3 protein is CASRPAVGVGNTIYF. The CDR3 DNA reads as TGTGCCAGCAGACCGGCGGTGGGGGTAGGAAACACCATATATTTT.

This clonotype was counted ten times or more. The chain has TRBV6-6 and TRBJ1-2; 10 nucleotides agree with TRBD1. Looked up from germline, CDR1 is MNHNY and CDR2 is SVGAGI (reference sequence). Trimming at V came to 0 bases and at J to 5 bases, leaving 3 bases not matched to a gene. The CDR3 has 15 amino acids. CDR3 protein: CASSYSGTGVYGYTF. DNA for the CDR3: TGTGCCAGCAGTTACTCTGGGACAGGGGTGTATGGCTACACCTTC.

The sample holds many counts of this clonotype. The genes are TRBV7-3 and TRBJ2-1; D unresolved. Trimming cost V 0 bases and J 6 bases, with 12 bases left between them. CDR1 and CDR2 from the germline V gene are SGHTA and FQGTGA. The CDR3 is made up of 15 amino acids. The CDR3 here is CASSLTPRLFNEQFF. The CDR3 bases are TGTGCCAGCAGCTTAACTCCCCGTCTTTTCAATGAGCAGTTCTTC. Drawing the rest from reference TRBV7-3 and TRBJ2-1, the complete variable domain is GAGVSQTPSNKVTEKGKYVELRCDPISGHTALYWYRQSLGQGPEFLIYFQGTGAADDSGLPNDRFFAVRPEGSVSTLKIQRTERGDSAVYLCASSLTPRLFNEQFFGPGTRLTVL.

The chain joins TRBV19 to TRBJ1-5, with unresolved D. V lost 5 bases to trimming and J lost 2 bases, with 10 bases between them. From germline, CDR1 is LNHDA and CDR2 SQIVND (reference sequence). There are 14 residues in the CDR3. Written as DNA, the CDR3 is TGTGCCAGTAGTTTGAGGGTTGGCAATCAGCCCCAGCATTTT. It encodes CASSLRVGNQPQHF.

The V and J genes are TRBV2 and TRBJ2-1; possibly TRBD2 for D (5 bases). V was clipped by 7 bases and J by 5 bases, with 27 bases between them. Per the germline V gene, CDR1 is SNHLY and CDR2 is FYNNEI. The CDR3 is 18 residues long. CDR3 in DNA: TGTGCCAGCAAGTACGCCCAACGAGCACTTGGAGGTAACAATGAGCAGTTCTTC. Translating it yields CASKYAQRALGGNNEQFF. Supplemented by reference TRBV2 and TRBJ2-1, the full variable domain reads EPEVTQTPSHQVTQMGQEVILRCVPISNHLYFYWYRQILGQKVEFLVSFYNNEISEKSEIFDDQFSVERPDGSNFTLKIRSTKLEDSAMYFCASKYAQRALGGNNEQFFGPGTRLTVL.

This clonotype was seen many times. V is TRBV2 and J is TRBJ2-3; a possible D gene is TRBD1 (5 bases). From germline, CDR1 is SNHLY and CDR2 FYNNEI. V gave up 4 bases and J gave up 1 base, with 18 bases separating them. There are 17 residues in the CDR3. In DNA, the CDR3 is TGTGCCAGCAGTGCAGGGATTAGGGCCTCAGGCACAGATACGCAGTATTTT. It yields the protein CASSAGIRASGTDTQYF. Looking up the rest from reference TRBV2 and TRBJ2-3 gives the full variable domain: EPEVTQTPSHQVTQMGQEVILRCVPISNHLYFYWYRQILGQKVEFLVSFYNNEISEKSEIFDDQFSVERPDGSNFTLKIRSTKLEDSAMYFCASSAGIRASGTDTQYFGPGTRLTVL.

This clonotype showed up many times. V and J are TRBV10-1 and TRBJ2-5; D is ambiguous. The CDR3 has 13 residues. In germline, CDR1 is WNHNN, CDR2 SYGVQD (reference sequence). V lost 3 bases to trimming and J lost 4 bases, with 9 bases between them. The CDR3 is CASSDPGSETQYF. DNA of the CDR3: TGCGCCAGCAGTGACCCGGGTTCAGAGACCCAGTACTTC.

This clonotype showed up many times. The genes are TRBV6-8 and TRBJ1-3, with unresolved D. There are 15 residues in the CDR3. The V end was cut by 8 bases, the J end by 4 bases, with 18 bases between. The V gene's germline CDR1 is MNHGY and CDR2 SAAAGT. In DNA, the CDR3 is TGTGCCAGCTTATGTGACATCGGACCCGGAAACACCATATATTTT. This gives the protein CASLCDIGPGNTIYF.